Following are 17 T cell receptor beta chains from one sample sequenced in a study of OX40 agonist ivuxolimab in advanced cancers. Clones were read by immunoSEQ multiplex PCR, and TCRdb kept only the in-frame ones, dropping some. The sample has approximately 76,000 clones; roughly 90% are singletons. Here the sequenced sample was CD4+ or CD8+ T cells sorted from blood, taken in a trial of the OX40 agonist ivuxolimab. The receptors were gathered from an adult with an advanced solid tumor such as melanoma, head and neck, liver or kidney cancer.

The rearrangement links TRBV10-3 to TRBJ2-5; maybe TRBD1 (5 bases). Germline CDR1 reads ENHRY; CDR2 reads SYGVKD. V lost 7 bases, J lost 1 base, and 10 bases lay in between. CDR3 length: 13 residues. The CDR3 DNA reads as TGTGCCATCAATTCGCAGGGCCAAGAGACCCAGTACTTC. It is translated as CAINSQGQETQYF.

V gene TRBV7-2 combines with J gene TRBJ2-5; 8 bases align to TRBD2. CDR3 length equals 15 residues. Trimming removed 0 bases from V and 5 bases from J; junction bases left unmatched: 5. Germline V gene sequence: CDR1 SGHTA, CDR2 FQGNSA. The CDR3 bases are TGTGCCAGCAGCTTAGCGAGCGGGAGCCGGGAGACCCAGTACTTC. Translating it yields CASSLASGSRETQYF.

This chain connects TRBV30 to TRBJ2-2; D uncertain. V was trimmed by 3 bases and J by 1 base, leaving 6 bases between them. The CDR3 has 13 amino acids. Germline CDR1 is GTSNPN and CDR2 is SVGIG (reference sequence). The CDR3 sequence: CAWRYLNTGELFF. CDR3 nucleotide sequence: TGTGCCTGGAGGTACCTGAACACCGGGGAGCTGTTTTTT.

The gene calls are TRBV5-1 and TRBJ2-3; 8 bases line up with TRBD1. CDR1 SGHRS and CDR2 YFSETQ come from the germline V gene. J lost 2 bases, V lost 4 bases, and 3 bases had no gene match. The CDR3 has 14 amino acids. In DNA form, the CDR3 reads TGCGCCAGCAGCATACAGGGGGACACAGATACGCAGTATTTT. Protein product: CASSIQGDTDTQYF.

The CDR3 DNA is TGTGCCAGCAGTGAAGCACGAGCGGGGGGAGAGACCCAGTACTTC. Amino acids: CASSEARAGGETQYF. The chain uses TRBV2 and TRBJ2-5; 9 nucleotides agree with TRBD2. With V trimmed by 0 bases and J by 4 bases, 3 bases remained unmatched. This CDR3 comprises 15 residues. Per germline, CDR1 SNHLY and CDR2 FYNNEI.

The V call is TRBV30, the J call TRBJ2-6; weak D call: TRBD1 (5 bases). V lost 4 bases to trimming and J lost 4 bases, with 8 bases between them. CDR3 size: 13 residues. The germline CDR1 and CDR2 sequences are GTSNPN and SVGIG (reference sequence). This CDR3 reads CAWMGPGANVLTF. As DNA, the CDR3 is TGTGCCTGGATGGGGCCCGGGGCCAACGTCCTGACTTTC.

CDR3 region: CATSREGGAGYTF. The CDR3 DNA sequence: TGTGCCACCAGCAGAGAAGGGGGCGCGGGCTACACCTTC. The V and J genes are TRBV15 and TRBJ1-2; 7 nucleotides match TRBD1. The trim removed 0 bases at V and 8 bases at J, leaving 3 bases unmatched. CDR1 LNHNV and CDR2 YYDKDF come from the germline V gene (reference sequence). The CDR3 sequence is 13 residues long.

The chain links TRBV6-6 to TRBJ1-2; the match to TRBD1 covers 8 bases. V lost 0 bases to trimming and J lost 8 bases; unmatched junction nucleotides: 8. Germline loops: CDR1 MNHNY, CDR2 SVGAGI (reference sequence). The CDR3 sequence is 15 residues long. The CDR3 DNA reads as TGTGCCAGCAGTTACTCGGTCACAGGGGGTTACGGCTACACCTTC. This gives the protein CASSYSVTGGYGYTF.

This chain joins TRBV27 and TRBJ1-5, with D uncertain. This CDR3 has 14 residues. Trimming shortened V by 1 base and J by 9 bases, and 13 bases separated the two germline ends. The germline CDR1 and CDR2 sequences are MNHEY and SMNVEV (reference sequence). Here the CDR3 DNA reads TGTGCCAGCAGTTTATGGGATGGGGTAGGGCCCCAGCATTTT. Protein sequence: CASSLWDGVGPQHF.

J is TRBJ2-4 and V is TRBV28; weak D call: TRBD1 (5 bases). The CDR3 loop spans 12 amino acids. V lost 7 bases and J lost 5, with 9 bases in between. Germline values: CDR1 MDHEN, CDR2 SYDVKM. In nucleotides, the CDR3 is TGTGCCAGCACGTCGACAGAAAACATTCAGTACTTC. Its protein product is CASTSTENIQYF.

This chain connects TRBV9 to TRBJ2-3; no clear D gene. Trimming took off 4 bases at V and 0 bases at J, with 9 bases between the two ends. This CDR3 is 14 amino acids long. Germline CDR1 is SGDLS and CDR2 is YYNGEE. The CDR3 sequence: CASSPRWSTDTQYF. As DNA, the CDR3 is TGTGCCAGCAGCCCGAGATGGAGCACAGATACGCAGTATTTT.

This clone has only one observation. CDR3 sequence: CASSMTGGAAFF. CDR3 DNA: TGTGCCAGCAGTATGACAGGGGGCGCAGCTTTCTTT. The chain recombines TRBV2 with TRBJ1-1; 10 bases map to TRBD1. CDR1 is SNHLY, CDR2 FYNNEI, per germline. The CDR3 contains 12 residues. With 5 bases clipped from V and 10 bases from J, the junction kept 4 bases outside the gene matches.

The chain couples TRBV4-1 to TRBJ1-5; the match to TRBD1 covers 7 bases. Germline CDR1 MGHRA, CDR2 YSYEKL. This CDR3 has 16 residues. V was pared by 3 bases and J by 5 bases, with 10 bases of the junction left unmatched. The CDR3 loop reads CASSQNRQGPHQPQHF. The CDR3, as DNA: TGCGCCAGCAGCCAGAATCGACAGGGCCCCCATCAGCCCCAGCATTTT.

The V gene is TRBV5-6, the J gene TRBJ2-3; the D gene is possibly TRBD2 (5 bases). There are 14 residues in the CDR3. The germline V gene has CDR1 SGHDT and CDR2 YYEEEE. Deletions cut 0 bases from V and 3 bases from J, with 8 bases between. CDR3 residues: CASSLGPGTDTQYF. The CDR3 nucleotides read TGTGCCAGCAGCTTGGGGCCGGGGACAGATACGCAGTATTTT.

The chain couples TRBV4-2 to TRBJ2-5; TRBD2 aligns across 8 bases. The ends lost 5 bases at V and 5 bases at J; junction bases unmatched: 7. Germline-derived CDR1 and CDR2 are LGHNA and YNFKEQ. This CDR3 is built from 14 residues. CDR3 loop: CASSYGRAGETQYF. The CDR3 region has the DNA TGTGCCAGCAGCTACGGGAGGGCTGGGGAGACCCAGTACTTC.

This chain joins TRBV19 and TRBJ2-1; 8 bases align to TRBD1. V lost 4 bases to trimming and J lost 5 bases; unmatched junction nucleotides: 7. Per the germline V gene, CDR1 is LNHDA and CDR2 is SQIVND (reference sequence). The CDR3 has 15 residues. CDR3 sequence: CASSTSTGANNEQFF. The CDR3 nucleotides read TGTGCCAGTAGTACCTCGACAGGGGCAAACAATGAGCAGTTCTTC.

The chain carries TRBV4-1 and TRBJ1-1; 7 positions match TRBD1. This CDR3 region has 15 residues. Trimming took 9 bases from V and 0 from J; bases not matched to a gene: 10. Germline V gene lookup returns CDR1 MGHRA and CDR2 YSYEKL. DNA for the CDR3: TGCGCCAGTCGCCGGGAGGGGGCCATGAACACTGAAGCTTTCTTT. Amino acid sequence: CASRREGAMNTEAFF.